The rows below give T cell receptor beta chains drawn from one sample of a study of beta chain features in type 1 diabetes. The assay was immunoSEQ multiplex PCR, and TCRdb's table has in-frame clones only and misses some. The data contain fewer than 550,000 clones, about an eighth of them seen just once; the ten biggest clones take up 0.045% to 0.05%. The sequenced sample was naive CD4+ T cells from blood. The receptors come from a woman under 30 in good health. Both conserved end residues are part of each CDR3. The D gene is left open where the match is weak. Only part of the rows carry a size: once, few, many, or a class if the clone is expanded.

>13|.|TRBJ1-2|TRBV19|few
TGTGCCAGCCGGACACCCTGGGACAATGGCTACACCTTC
CASRTPWDNGYTF
>13|.|TRBJ2-2|TRBV6-5|.
TGTGCCAGCAGATCCACTAGAACCGGGGAGCTGTTTTTT
CASRSTRTGELFF
>16|.|TRBJ1-1|TRBV4-1|few
TGCGCCAGCAGCTTGATAGGGGCGCTCATGAACACTGAAGCTTTCTTT
CASSLIGALMNTEAFF
>14|.|TRBJ2-5|TRBV7-2|.
TGTGCCAGCAGCTTAGGTGGGCGAGGTAGTCCCCAGTACTTC
CASSLGGRGSPQYF
>13|.|TRBJ2-5|TRBV7-2|few
TGTGCCAGCAGCTTATCCAGCCAAGAGACCCAGTACTTC
CASSLSSQETQYF
>17|TRBD2|TRBJ2-7|TRBV13|few
TGTGCCAGCAGCTTGGCAAGGAAGGGACTAGCGGCCTACGAGCAGTACTTC
CASSLARKGLAAYEQYF
>14|.|TRBJ2-2|TRBV7-6|few
TGTGCCAGCAGCTTAGCCCCCGCCACCGGGGAGCTGTTTTTT
CASSLAPATGELFF
>18|TRBD2|TRBJ2-7|TRBV11-3|few
TGTGCCAGCAGCTCACCCGATCTGGGACTAGCGGGACGCTACGAGCAGTACTTC
CASSSPDLGLAGRYEQYF
>12|.|TRBJ2-3|TRBV5-1|few
TGCGCCAGCAGCTTGGAGAGAGATACGCAGTATTTT
CASSLERDTQYF
>17|.|TRBJ2-3|TRBV5-4|.
TGTGCCAGCAGCTTGGTTATTGGGGGGAGTCGCACAGATACGCAGTATTTT
CASSLVIGGSRTDTQYF
>12|.|TRBJ1-1|TRBV6-5|few
TGTGCCAGCAGAGAAACAGGTTCTGAAGCTTTCTTT
CASRETGSEAFF
>15|TRBD2|TRBJ2-1|TRBV7-2|.
TGTGCCAGCAGCGCCGGGACTAGTGACTACAATGAGCAGTTCTTC
CASSAGTSDYNEQFF
>15|.|TRBJ1-6|TRBV18|few
TGTGCCAGCTCACCAACGTGGGGGGCTTATTCACCCCTCCACTTT
CASSPTWGAYSPLHF
>15|TRBD1|TRBJ2-5|TRBV4-3|.
TGCGCCAGCAGCCAACAGACAGGGTTCCAAGAGACCCAGTACTTC
CASSQQTGFQETQYF
>12|.|TRBJ2-5|TRBV18|.
TGTGCCAGCTCACAAGAACAAGAGACCCAGTACTTC
CASSQEQETQYF
>16|.|TRBJ2-6|TRBV7-3|.
TGTGCCAGCAGCTTATTCGGGAGCTCTGGGGCCAACGTCCTGACTTTC
CASSLFGSSGANVLTF
>14|.|TRBJ2-7|TRBV9|few
TGTGCCAGCAGCGTAGACAGCGGACCCTACGAGCAGTACTTC
CASSVDSGPYEQYF
>16|.|TRBJ1-4|TRBV4-1|.
TGCGCCAGCAGCCAGGCTCGGCGGGCGTATAATGAAAAACTGTTTTTT
CASSQARRAYNEKLFF
>11|.|TRBJ1-2|TRBV20-1|few
TGCAGTGCCCCAGCAGGGAATGGCTACACCTTC
CSAPAGNGYTF
>15|TRBD1|TRBJ2-5|TRBV7-6|.
TGTGCCAGCAGCTCTAACAGGGGGAAAGCAGAGACCCAGTACTTC
CASSSNRGKAETQYF
>13|.|TRBJ1-5|TRBV4-1|.
TGCGCCAGCAGCCAGGGGCAGTTTGGGCCCCAGCATTTT
CASSQGQFGPQHF
>15|.|TRBJ2-5|TRBV7-7|.
TGTGCTAGCAGCTTAGACCTAGGATACCAAGAGACCCAGTACTTC
CASSLDLGYQETQYF
>15|.|TRBJ1-2|TRBV7-9|few
TGTGCCAGCAGCTTAGGTGACAGCTCCCAGAATGGCTACACCTTC
CASSLGDSSQNGYTF
>16|TRBD1|TRBJ1-6|TRBV6-1|few
TGTGCCAGCAGTGCGACACCGGGACAGGGGGATTCACCCCTCCACTTT
CASSATPGQGDSPLHF
>16|.|TRBJ2-1|TRBV7-6|few
TGTGCCAGCAGCAAGCAGGGAGGAGGGATATACAATGAGCAGTTCTTC
CASSKQGGGIYNEQFF
>14|.|TRBJ1-1|TRBV5-1|few
TGCGCCAGCAGCTTGGGACACCCGAACACTGAAGCTTTCTTT
CASSLGHPNTEAFF
>15|.|TRBJ1-1|TRBV7-9|.
TGTGCCAGCAGCCCCCGGACAGAATTGAACACTGAAGCTTTCTTT
CASSPRTELNTEAFF
>14|.|TRBJ1-2|TRBV29-1|.
TGCAGCGTTGAAACACAGGGCAGGGGCTATGGCTACACCTTC
CSVETQGRGYGYTF
>14|.|TRBJ2-3|TRBV5-1|.
TGCGCCAGCAGCTTGGGACGGATCACAGATACGCAGTATTTT
CASSLGRITDTQYF
>16|.|TRBJ2-3|TRBV5-4|few
TGTGCCAGCAGCGTAGGACAGATAGGGAGCACAGATACGCAGTATTTT
CASSVGQIGSTDTQYF
>12|.|TRBJ2-5|TRBV11-2|.
TGTGCCCATTACCCTGGTATTGAGACCCAGTACTTC
CAHYPGIETQYF
>14|.|TRBJ2-3|TRBV5-1|.
TGCGCCAGCAGCTTGTCCTCAGCCTTAGATACGCAGTATTTT
CASSLSSALDTQYF
>14|.|TRBJ1-1|TRBV9|.
TGTGCCAGCAGCGTAGGTGCCACGAACACTGAAGCTTTCTTT
CASSVGATNTEAFF
>15|.|TRBJ2-3|TRBV18|.
TGTGCCAGCTCACTCACACAGGGTCTCACAGATACGCAGTATTTT
CASSLTQGLTDTQYF
>12|.|TRBJ1-1|TRBV29-1|.
TGCAGCGTAAGACGGGGGGACACTGAAGCTTTCTTT
CSVRRGDTEAFF
>15|.|TRBJ2-2|TRBV2|few
TGTGCCAGCAGTCCTATCAGGAGTAACACCGGGGAGCTGTTTTTT
CASSPIRSNTGELFF
>15|.|TRBJ1-5|TRBV30|.
TGTGCCTGCAAATCGGCGGAGGGGAAGGTGCAGCCCCAGCATTTT
CACKSAEGKVQPQHF
>13|.|TRBJ1-1|TRBV6-5|.
TGTGCCAGCAGTTACAGGGCAGGGACTGAAGCTTTCTTT
CASSYRAGTEAFF
>13|TRBD1|TRBJ2-1|TRBV7-2|few
TGTGCCAGCAGCAGGGACAGGCTCAATGAGCAGTTCTTC
CASSRDRLNEQFF
>15|TRBD1|TRBJ2-5|TRBV5-1|few
TGCGCCAGCAGCGTACGACAGGGCATCCAAGAGACCCAGTACTTC
CASSVRQGIQETQYF
>14|TRBD1|TRBJ2-1|TRBV5-1|.
TGCGCCAGCAGCTCCGAGACAGGGACCCGGGAGCAGTTCTTC
CASSSETGTREQFF
>15|TRBD2|TRBJ2-3|TRBV7-2|.
TGTGCCAGCAGCCCCACCCGTTCTAGCGGGTATACGCAGTATTTT
CASSPTRSSGYTQYF
>15|.|TRBJ2-6|TRBV7-2|.
TGTGCCAGCAGCCCGAGCTTCTCTGGGGCCAACGTCCTGACTTTC
CASSPSFSGANVLTF
>15|.|TRBJ1-2|TRBV19|few
TGTGCCAGTAGTATGGGTACCGGGACGGTTTTTGGCTACACCTTC
CASSMGTGTVFGYTF
>18|.|TRBJ2-3|TRBV4-2|few
TGTGCCAGCAGCCAAGATCACGGGCAACCCATTCCCACAGATACGCAGTATTTT
CASSQDHGQPIPTDTQYF
>12|.|TRBJ2-5|TRBV2|few
TGTGCCAGCACATACGGGGGAGAGACCCAGTACTTC
CASTYGGETQYF
>13|.|TRBJ2-5|TRBV27|few
TGTGCCAGCAGTCCGCTGGGAAAGCAGACCCAGTACTTC
CASSPLGKQTQYF
>12|.|TRBJ1-1|TRBV7-9|few
TGTGCCAGCAGCCGGGTTAGGACTGAAGCTTTCTTT
CASSRVRTEAFF
>14|.|TRBJ2-5|TRBV7-9|few
TGTGCCAGCGTCCTCCGAGCTGGACAAGAGACCCAGTACTTC
CASVLRAGQETQYF
>12|.|TRBJ2-2|TRBV7-2|.
TGTGCCAGCCGAATCAGGACCGGGGAGCTGTTTTTT
CASRIRTGELFF
>13|.|TRBJ2-3|TRBV15|.
TGTGCCACCAGCAATGAACAGGCAGATACGCAGTATTTT
CATSNEQADTQYF